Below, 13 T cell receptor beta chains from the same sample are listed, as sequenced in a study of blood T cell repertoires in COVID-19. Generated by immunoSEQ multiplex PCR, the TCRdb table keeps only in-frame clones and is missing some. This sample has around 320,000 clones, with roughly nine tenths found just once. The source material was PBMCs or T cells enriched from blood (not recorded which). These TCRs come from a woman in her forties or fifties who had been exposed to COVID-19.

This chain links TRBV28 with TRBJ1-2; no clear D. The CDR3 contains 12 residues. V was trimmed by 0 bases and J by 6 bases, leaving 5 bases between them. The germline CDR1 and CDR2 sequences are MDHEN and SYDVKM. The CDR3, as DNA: TGTGCCAGCAGTTTATGGCCAGATGGCTACACCTTC. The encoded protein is CASSLWPDGYTF.

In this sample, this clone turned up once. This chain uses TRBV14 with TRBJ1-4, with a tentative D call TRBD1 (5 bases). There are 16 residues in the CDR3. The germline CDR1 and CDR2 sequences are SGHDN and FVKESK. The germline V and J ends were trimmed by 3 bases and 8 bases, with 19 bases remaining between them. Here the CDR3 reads CASSHLTGGNREKLFF. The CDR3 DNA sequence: TGTGCCAGCAGCCACTTAACCGGGGGAAATCGGGAAAAACTGTTTTTT.

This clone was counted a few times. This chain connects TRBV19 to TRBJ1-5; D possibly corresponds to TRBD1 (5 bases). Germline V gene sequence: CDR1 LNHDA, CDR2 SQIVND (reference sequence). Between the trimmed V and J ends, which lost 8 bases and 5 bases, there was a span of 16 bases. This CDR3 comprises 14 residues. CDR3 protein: CASCSDTAYQPQHF. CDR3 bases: TGTGCCAGTTGTTCGGACACGGCGTATCAGCCCCAGCATTTT.

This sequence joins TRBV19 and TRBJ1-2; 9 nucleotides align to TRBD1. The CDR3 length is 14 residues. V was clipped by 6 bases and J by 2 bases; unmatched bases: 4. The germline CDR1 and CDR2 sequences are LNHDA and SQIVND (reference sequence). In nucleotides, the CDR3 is TGTGCCAGTAGCCGGGGACAGGGAAACTATGGCTACACCTTC. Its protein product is CASSRGQGNYGYTF. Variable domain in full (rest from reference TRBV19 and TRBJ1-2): DGGITQSPKYLFRKEGQNVTLSCEQNLNHDAMYWYRQDPGQGLRLIYYSQIVNDFQKGDIAEGYSVSREKKESFPLTVTSAQKNPTAFYLCASSRGQGNYGYTFGSGTRLTVV.

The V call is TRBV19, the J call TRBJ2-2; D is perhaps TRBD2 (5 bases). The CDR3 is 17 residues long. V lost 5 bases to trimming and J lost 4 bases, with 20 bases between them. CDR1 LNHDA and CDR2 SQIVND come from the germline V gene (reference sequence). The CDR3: CASSPPLPGRGTGELFF. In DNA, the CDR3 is TGTGCCAGTAGTCCTCCTCTACCGGGTCGGGGCACCGGGGAGCTGTTTTTT.

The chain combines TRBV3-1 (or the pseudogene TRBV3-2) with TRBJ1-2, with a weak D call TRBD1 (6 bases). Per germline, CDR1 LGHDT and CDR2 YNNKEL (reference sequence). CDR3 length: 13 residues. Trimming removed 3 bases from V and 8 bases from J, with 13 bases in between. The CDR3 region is CASSHARGGGYTF. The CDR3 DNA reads TGTGCCAGCAGCCATGCCAGGGGCGGCGGCTACACCTTC.

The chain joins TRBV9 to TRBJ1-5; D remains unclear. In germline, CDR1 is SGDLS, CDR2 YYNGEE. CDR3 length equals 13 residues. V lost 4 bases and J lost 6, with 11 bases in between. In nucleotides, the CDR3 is TGTGCCAGCAGCACTAACACGGGTCAGCCCCAGCATTTT. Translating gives CASSTNTGQPQHF.

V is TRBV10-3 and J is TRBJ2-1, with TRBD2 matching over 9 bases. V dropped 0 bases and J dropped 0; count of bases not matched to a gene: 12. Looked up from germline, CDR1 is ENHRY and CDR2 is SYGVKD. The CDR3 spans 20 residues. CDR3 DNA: TGTGCCATCAGTGAGTCGGGTAGCGGGGGCCCCAAGAGCTCCTACAATGAGCAGTTCTTC. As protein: CAISESGSGGPKSSYNEQFF.

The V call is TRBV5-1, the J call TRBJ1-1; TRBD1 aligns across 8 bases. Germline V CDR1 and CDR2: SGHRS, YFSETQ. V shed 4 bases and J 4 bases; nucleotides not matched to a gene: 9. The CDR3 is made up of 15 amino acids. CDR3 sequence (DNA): TGCGCCAGCAGCGGCGGACAGGGTTCGGGCACTGAAGCTTTCTTT. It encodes CASSGGQGSGTEAFF.

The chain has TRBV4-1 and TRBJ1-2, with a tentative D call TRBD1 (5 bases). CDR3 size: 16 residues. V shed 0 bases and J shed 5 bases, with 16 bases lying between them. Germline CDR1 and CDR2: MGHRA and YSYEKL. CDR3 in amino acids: CASSQDQFTGGYGYTF. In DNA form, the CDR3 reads TGCGCCAGCAGCCAAGATCAGTTTACAGGAGGGTATGGCTACACCTTC.

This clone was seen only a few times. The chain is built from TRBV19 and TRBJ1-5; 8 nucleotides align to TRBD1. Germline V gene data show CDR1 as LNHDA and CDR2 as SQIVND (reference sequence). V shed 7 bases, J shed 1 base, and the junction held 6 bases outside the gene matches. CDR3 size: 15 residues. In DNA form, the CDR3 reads TGTGCCAGTACCCAAGGACAGGGAAGCAATCAGCCCCAGCATTTT. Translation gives CASTQGQGSNQPQHF.

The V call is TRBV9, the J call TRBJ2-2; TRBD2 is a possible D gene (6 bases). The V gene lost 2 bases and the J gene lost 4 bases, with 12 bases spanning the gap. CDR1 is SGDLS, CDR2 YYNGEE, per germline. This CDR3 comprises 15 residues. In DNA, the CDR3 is TGTGCCAGCAGCGTTAGCGGCGACCGCACCGGGGAGCTGTTTTTT. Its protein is CASSVSGDRTGELFF.

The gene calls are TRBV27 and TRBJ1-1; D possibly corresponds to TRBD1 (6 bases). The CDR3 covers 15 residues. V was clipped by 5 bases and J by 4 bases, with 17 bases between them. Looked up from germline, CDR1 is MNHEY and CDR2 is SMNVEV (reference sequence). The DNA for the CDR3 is TGTGCCAGCAGTCCCCTCACAGGGTCTTTCACTGAAGCTTTCTTT. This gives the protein CASSPLTGSFTEAFF.